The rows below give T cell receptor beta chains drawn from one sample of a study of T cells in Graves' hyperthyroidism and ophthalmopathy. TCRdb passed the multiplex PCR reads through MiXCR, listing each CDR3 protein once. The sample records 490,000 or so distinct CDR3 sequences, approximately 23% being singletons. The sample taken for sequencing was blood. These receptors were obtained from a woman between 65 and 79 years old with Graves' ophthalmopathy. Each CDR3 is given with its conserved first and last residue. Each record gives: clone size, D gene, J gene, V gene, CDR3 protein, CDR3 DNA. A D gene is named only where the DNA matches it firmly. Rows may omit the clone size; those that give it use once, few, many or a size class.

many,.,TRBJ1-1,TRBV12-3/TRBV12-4,CASRSGGANTEAFF,TGTGCCAGCAGATCCGGCGGGGCGAACACTGAAGCTTTCTTT
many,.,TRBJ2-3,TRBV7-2,CASSTRQGTDTQYF,TGTGCCAGCAGCACCCGACAGGGCACAGATACGCAGTATTTT
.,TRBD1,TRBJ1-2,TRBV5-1,CASSRDGQGYGYTF,TGCGCCAGCAGTAGAGACGGACAGGGATATGGCTACACCTTC
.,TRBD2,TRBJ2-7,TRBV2,CASSVPEGLAGTYEQYF,TGTGCCAGCAGTGTACCGGAGGGGTTAGCGGGTACCTACGAGCAGTACTTC
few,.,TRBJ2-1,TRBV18,CASSAGYNEQFF,TGTGCCAGCTCCGCCGGGTACAATGAGCAGTTCTTC
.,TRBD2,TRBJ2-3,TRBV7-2,CASSWGLAGGTDTQYF,TGTGCCAGCAGCTGGGGACTAGCGGGGGGCACAGATACGCAGTATTTT
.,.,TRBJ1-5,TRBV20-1,CSARVGTDSNQPQHF,TGCAGTGCTAGAGTTGGCACTGATAGCAATCAGCCCCAGCATTTT
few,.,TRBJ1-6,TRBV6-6,CASSYSNLGRDSPLHF,TGTGCCAGCAGTTACTCGAACCTCGGCCGGGATTCACCCCTCCACTTT
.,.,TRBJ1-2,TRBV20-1,CSAITGPSGGYTF,TGCAGTGCTATCACAGGTCCGTCCGGCGGCTACACCTTC
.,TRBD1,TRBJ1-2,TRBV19,CASSEFRDSVGYTF,TGTGCCAGTTCCGAATTCCGGGACAGTGTAGGCTACACCTTC
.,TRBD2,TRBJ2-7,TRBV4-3,CASSQVYGGRLSYEQYF,TGCGCCAGCAGCCAAGTTTACGGCGGGAGGCTCTCCTACGAGCAGTACTTC
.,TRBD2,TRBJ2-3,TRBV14,CASSPHGLAGANTQYF,TGTGCCAGCAGCCCTCACGGACTAGCGGGAGCCAATACGCAGTATTTT
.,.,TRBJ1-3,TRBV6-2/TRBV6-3,CASARSSGNTIYF,TGTGCCAGCGCGAGATCCTCCGGAAACACCATATATTTT
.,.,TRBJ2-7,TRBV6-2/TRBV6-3,CASESLASYEQYF,TGTGCCAGCGAATCCCTAGCCTCCTACGAGCAGTACTTC
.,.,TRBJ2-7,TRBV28,CASSLLQAHEQYF,TGTGCCAGCAGTTTATTGCAGGCCCACGAGCAGTACTTC
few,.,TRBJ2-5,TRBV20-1,CSASPGSVQETQYF,TGCAGTGCTAGCCCAGGGTCAGTTCAAGAGACCCAGTACTTC
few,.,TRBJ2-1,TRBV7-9,CASSLVDWDPIPQDEQFF,TGTGCCAGCAGCTTGGTCGATTGGGACCCCATCCCCCAGGATGAGCAGTTCTTC
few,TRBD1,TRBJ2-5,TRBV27,CASGQGAVETQYF,TGTGCCAGCGGACAGGGGGCCGTAGAGACCCAGTACTTC
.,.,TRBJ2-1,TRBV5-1,CASSVRGISYNEQFF,TGCGCCAGCAGTGTCAGGGGTATATCCTACAATGAGCAGTTCTTC
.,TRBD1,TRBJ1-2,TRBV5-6,CATQQGARGYTF,TGTGCCACACAACAGGGGGCTCGTGGCTACACCTTC
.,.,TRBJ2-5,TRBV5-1,CASSLAGTGKETQYF,TGCGCCAGCAGCTTGGCGGGGACGGGGAAAGAGACCCAGTACTTC
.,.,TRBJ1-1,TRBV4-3,CASSRTSSRTEAFF,TGCGCCAGCAGCCGGACCTCGTCACGCACTGAAGCTTTCTTT
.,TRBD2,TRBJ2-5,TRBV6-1,CASSEGVGTGGFQETQYF,TGTGCCAGCAGTGAAGGAGTTGGGACGGGAGGGTTCCAAGAGACCCAGTACTTC
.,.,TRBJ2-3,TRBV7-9,CASSPRTALDSTDTQYF,TGTGCCAGCAGCCCTCGGACAGCACTCGATAGCACAGATACGCAGTATTTT
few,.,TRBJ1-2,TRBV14,CASSQDYSNYGYTF,TGTGCCAGCAGCCAAGATTACAGCAACTATGGCTACACCTTC
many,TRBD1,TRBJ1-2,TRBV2,CASSEARDRPYGYTF,TGTGCCAGCAGTGAAGCGCGGGACAGGCCCTATGGCTACACCTTC
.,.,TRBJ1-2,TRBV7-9,CASREGTGDYGYTF,TGTGCCAGCAGAGAGGGAACGGGGGACTATGGCTACACCTTC
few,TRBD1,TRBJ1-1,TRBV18,CASSLLGQGTEAFF,TGTGCCAGCTCACTTTTAGGACAGGGGACTGAAGCTTTCTTT
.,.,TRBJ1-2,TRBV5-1,CASSPDGTFYGYTF,TGCGCCAGCAGCCCAGACGGGACATTTTATGGCTACACCTTC
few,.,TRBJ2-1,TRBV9,CASSVGEQTYNEQFF,TGTGCCAGCAGCGTGGGGGAACAGACTTACAATGAGCAGTTCTTC
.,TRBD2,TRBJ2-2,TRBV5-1,CASSLGLASTGELFF,TGCGCCAGCAGCTTGGGACTAGCGTCCACCGGGGAGCTGTTTTTT
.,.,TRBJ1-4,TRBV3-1,CASSQDPAGSGKKLFF,TGTGCCAGCAGCCAAGACCCGGCAGGGAGCGGTAAAAAACTGTTTTTT
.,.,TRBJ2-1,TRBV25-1,CASSGEGVFLNEQFF,TGTGCCAGCAGTGGGGAGGGGGTTTTTCTGAATGAGCAGTTCTTC
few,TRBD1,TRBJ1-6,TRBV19,CASRWDSPNSPLHF,TGTGCCAGTAGATGGGACAGCCCTAATTCACCCCTCCACTTT
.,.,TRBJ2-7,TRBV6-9,CASSYGAGDPYEQYF,TGTGCCAGCAGTTACGGCGCAGGAGATCCCTACGAGCAGTACTTC
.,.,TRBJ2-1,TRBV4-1,CASSLFMAGKYNEQFF,TGCGCCAGCAGCCTGTTCATGGCAGGAAAATACAATGAGCAGTTCTTC
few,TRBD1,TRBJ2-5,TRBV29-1,CSVALRDRVETQYF,TGCAGCGTCGCCCTACGGGACAGGGTGGAGACCCAGTACTTC
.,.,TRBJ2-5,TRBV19,CASSSLGATEKTQYF,TGTGCCAGTAGTTCCCTAGGGGCTACGGAAAAGACCCAGTACTTC
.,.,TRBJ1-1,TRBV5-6,CASSLWGLGYTEAFF,TGTGCCAGCAGCTTGTGGGGGCTTGGGTACACTGAAGCTTTCTTT
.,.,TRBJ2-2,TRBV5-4,CASSGINTGELFF,TGTGCCAGCAGCGGGATAAACACCGGGGAGCTGTTTTTT
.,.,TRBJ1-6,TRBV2,CASSPLAGTRNSPLHF,TGTGCCAGCAGCCCGCTCGCAGGGACGCGGAATTCACCCCTCCACTTT
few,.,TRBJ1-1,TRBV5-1,CATSTGLVGGNTEAFF,TGCGCCACCTCCACGGGGTTGGTGGGGGGGAACACTGAAGCTTTCTTT
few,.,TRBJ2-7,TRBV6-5,CASSYSDTPSYEQYF,TGTGCCAGCAGTTACTCGGACACCCCCTCCTACGAGCAGTACTTC
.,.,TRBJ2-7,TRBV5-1,CASSLGPGRNYEQYF,TGCGCCAGCAGCTTGGGTCCAGGGCGGAACTACGAGCAGTACTTC
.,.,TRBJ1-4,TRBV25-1,CASQFLSGPSGEKLFF,TGTGCCAGCCAGTTTTTATCAGGGCCCTCCGGGGAAAAACTGTTTTTT
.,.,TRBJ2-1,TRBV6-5,CASSYSAVRGDNEQFF,TGTGCCAGCAGTTACTCTGCGGTCAGAGGGGACAATGAGCAGTTCTTC
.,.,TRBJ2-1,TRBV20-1,CSARVSRRHEQFF,TGCAGTGCTAGAGTATCCAGGCGACATGAGCAGTTCTTC
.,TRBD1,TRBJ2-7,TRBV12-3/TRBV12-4,CASSLGTGVHEQYF,TGTGCCAGCAGTTTAGGGACAGGGGTCCACGAGCAGTACTTC
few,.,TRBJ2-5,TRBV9,CASSVAAGARETQYF,TGTGCCAGCAGCGTAGCTGCGGGGGCGAGGGAGACCCAGTACTTC
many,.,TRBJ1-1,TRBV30,CAWSAYWTSNTEAFF,TGTGCCTGGAGCGCCTATTGGACATCGAACACTGAAGCTTTCTTT
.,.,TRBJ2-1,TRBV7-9,CASSSQEPHNEQFF,TGTGCCAGCAGCTCTCAGGAGCCCCACAATGAGCAGTTCTTC
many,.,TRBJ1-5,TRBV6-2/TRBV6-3,CASSDSGTPSNQPQHF,TGTGCCAGCAGTGACTCCGGGACACCTAGCAATCAGCCCCAGCATTTT
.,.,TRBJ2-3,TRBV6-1,CASSSLVGDTQYF,TGTGCCAGCAGTTCGCTAGTTGGAGATACGCAGTATTTT
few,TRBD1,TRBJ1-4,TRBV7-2,CASSAWTGLGEKLFF,TGTGCCAGCAGCGCATGGACAGGGTTAGGGGAAAAACTGTTTTTT
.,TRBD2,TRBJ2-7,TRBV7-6,CASSHREEPSYEQYF,TGTGCCAGCAGCCACCGGGAGGAACCCTCCTACGAGCAGTACTTC
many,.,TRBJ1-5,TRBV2,CASTEQGKQPQHF,TGTGCCAGCACAGAACAGGGTAAACAGCCCCAGCATTTT
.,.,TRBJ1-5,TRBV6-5,CASSYSPEWQPQHF,TGTGCCAGCAGTTACTCGCCTGAGTGGCAGCCCCAGCATTTT
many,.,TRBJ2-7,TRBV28,CASRYAGRVAYEQYF,TGTGCCAGCCGTTATGCGGGACGAGTCGCCTACGAGCAGTACTTC